Below are 7 T cell receptor beta chains sequenced from a single sample in a study of T-cell reconstitution after alpha-beta-depleted transplantation in children. The TCRbeta library incorporated unique molecular identifiers. TCRdb re-analysed the PCR reads in MiXCR, keeping a single row per CDR3 protein. Among some 600,000 distinct CDR3 sequences listed, 13% were seen once. The specimen comprised PBMCs, mostly from graft donor cells, sampled 360 days after TCRalphabeta/CD19-depleted stem cell transplant. These receptors were obtained from a male patient younger than 18 who had a stem cell transplant for acute myeloid leukemia, so the T cells may come from the graft donor.

This clonotype was counted ten times or more. This chain joins TRBV20-1 and TRBJ1-5; a possible D gene is TRBD1 (6 bases). CDR3 length equals 13 residues. The V gene's germline CDR1 is DFQATT and CDR2 SNEGSKA (reference sequence). Trimming shortened V by 6 bases and J by 5 bases, and 14 bases separated the two germline ends. The CDR3 region is CSARPGGYQPQHF. The CDR3 nucleotides read TGCAGTGCGAGACCCGGGGGCTATCAGCCCCAGCATTTT.

The chain has TRBV15 and TRBJ2-1, with TRBD2 matching over 7 bases. The CDR3 length is 16 residues. Germline V gives CDR1 LNHNV, CDR2 YYDKDF (reference sequence). V gave up 5 bases and J gave up 5 bases; unmatched junction bases: 12. CDR3 in amino acids: CATSARLGLDDNEQFF. The CDR3 nucleotides read TGTGCCACCAGCGCCCGCCTTGGACTAGACGACAATGAGCAGTTCTTC. Full variable domain (rest looked up from reference TRBV15 and TRBJ2-1): DAMVIQNPRYQVTQFGKPVTLSCSQTLNHNVMYWYQQKSSQAPKLLFHYYDKDFNNEADTPDNFQSRRPNTSFCFLDIRSPGLGDTAMYLCATSARLGLDDNEQFFGPGTRLTVL.

This chain uses TRBV7-6 with TRBJ2-7, with 8 bases aligning to TRBD2. Germline V gives CDR1 SGHVS, CDR2 FNYEAQ. The CDR3 runs to 14 residues. V was clipped by 0 bases and J by 6 bases; unmatched bases: 4. CDR3 sequence: CASSLAAGVAEQYF. The CDR3 DNA follows: TGTGCCAGCAGCTTAGCAGCGGGAGTTGCCGAGCAGTACTTC.

This clonotype was observed many times. The chain carries TRBV12-5 and TRBJ2-1, with TRBD2 matching over 7 bases. Germline V gene data show CDR1 as LGHNT and CDR2 as FRNRAP. The CDR3 consists of 17 residues. V dropped 0 bases and J dropped 4; count of bases not matched to a gene: 9. As DNA, the CDR3 is TGTGCTAGTGGTTTGGTACTAGGCGGGAGAGGGTACAATGAGCAGTTCTTC. Residues: CASGLVLGGRGYNEQFF. Based on the CDR3 plus reference TRBV12-5 and TRBJ2-1, the full variable domain is DARVTQTPRHKVTEMGQEVTMRCQPILGHNTVFWYRQTMMQGLELLAYFRNRAPLDDSGMPKDRFSAEMPDATLATLKIQPSEPRDSAVYFCASGLVLGGRGYNEQFFGPGTRLTVL.

The chain carries TRBV21-1 and TRBJ2-7. TRBV21-1 represents a pseudogene. There are 14 residues in the CDR3. This chain's CDR3 is CASSKEALRREQYF. CDR3 nucleotide sequence: TGTGCCAGCAGCAAAGAGGCCTTAAGGCGCGAGCAGTACTTC.

This clonotype was seen a few times. The chain has TRBV5-1 and TRBJ2-5; D perhaps matches TRBD2 (6 bases). V was pared by 6 bases and J by 1 base, with 10 bases between. The CDR3 totals 13 residues. Germline V CDR1 and CDR2: SGHRS, YFSETQ. DNA of the CDR3: TGCGCCAGCACCCGGGACTTCCAAGAGACCCAGTACTTC. Residues: CASTRDFQETQYF.

The V gene is TRBV29-1, the J gene TRBJ1-4; 7 nucleotides agree with TRBD1. Trimming took 1 base from V and 8 from J; bases not matched to a gene: 7. This CDR3 contains 14 residues. Per the germline V gene, CDR1 is SQVTM and CDR2 is ANQGSEA. CDR3 nucleotide sequence: TGCAGCGTTGAAGGGGGGACAGTGGGGGAAAAACTGTTTTTT. It translates to CSVEGGTVGEKLFF.